A single sample is the source of the 16 T cell receptor beta chains below, sequenced in a study of blood T cells in healthy people across ages. Combining a sample-barcoded 5' primer with a J-beta primer mix, a second PCR ran for 7 to 11 cycles. TCRdb recomputed calls from the 5' RACE reads with MiXCR, one row per CDR3 protein. Of roughly 860,000 distinct CDR3 sequences in the sample, approximately 67% were seen once. Specimen: blood. These receptor sequences come from a man under 40 in good health.

A few counts support this clonotype. The chain is built from TRBV28 and TRBJ2-5, with 7 bases matching TRBD1. CDR3 length equals 15 residues. Germline-derived CDR1 and CDR2 are MDHEN and SYDVKM. V was pared by 1 base and J by 7 bases, with 9 bases of the junction left unmatched. CDR3: CASSLFDRVSGTQYF. The CDR3 DNA is TGTGCCAGCAGTTTATTCGACAGGGTGAGCGGGACCCAGTACTTC.

The V call is TRBV7-9, the J call TRBJ2-7; D unclear. The CDR3 is 12 residues long. V was trimmed by 1 base and J by 5 bases, leaving 6 bases between them. The germline V gene has CDR1 SEHNR and CDR2 FQNEAQ (reference sequence). The DNA for the CDR3 is TGTGCCAGCAGCTTAGAGGACGACGAGCAGTACTTC. It specifies CASSLEDDEQYF.

This clonotype turned up a few times. The chain combines TRBV7-2 with TRBJ1-2; the D is unclear. Germline V lookup: CDR1 SGHTA, CDR2 FQGNSA. There are 17 residues in the CDR3. V lost 1 base, J lost 6 bases, and 21 bases lay in between. The CDR3: CASSLVYFSEGGNGYTF. In DNA form, the CDR3 reads TGTGCCAGCAGCTTAGTCTACTTTTCGGAGGGAGGGAATGGCTACACCTTC.

The rearrangement uses TRBV9 and TRBJ2-1, with D uncertain. Germline CDR1 and CDR2: SGDLS and YYNGEE. The CDR3 has 16 amino acids. Between the trimmed V and J ends, which lost 4 bases and 6 bases, there was a span of 20 bases. The CDR3 loop is CASSLPLGISSNEQFF. CDR3 nucleotides: TGTGCCAGCAGCCTGCCGCTTGGGATAAGTTCCAATGAGCAGTTCTTC.

This clonotype came up a few times. The rearrangement joins TRBV10-3 to TRBJ2-1; D gene unclear. Germline V lookup: CDR1 ENHRY, CDR2 SYGVKD. The CDR3 is 18 residues long. The V gene lost 5 bases and the J gene lost 5 bases, with 25 bases spanning the gap. CDR3 loop: CAISRAHIVAVGDNEQFF. For the CDR3, the DNA is TGTGCCATCAGTAGAGCGCATATAGTGGCAGTCGGCGACAATGAGCAGTTCTTC.

The rearrangement uses TRBV10-3 and TRBJ2-7; D not resolved. V lost 6 bases to trimming and J lost 4 bases, with 10 bases between them. The CDR3 is 12 amino acids. Germline lookup yields CDR1 ENHRY and CDR2 SYGVKD. The CDR3 DNA reads TGTGCCATCAGGGACGACTTATACGAGCAGTACTTC. Its translation: CAIRDDLYEQYF.

A few counts support this clonotype. The chain links TRBV9 to TRBJ2-1; D remains unclear. Trimming pared 0 bases from V and 2 bases from J, leaving 9 bases between. The germline V gene encodes CDR1 SGDLS and CDR2 YYNGEE. This CDR3 is built from 15 residues. The CDR3 sequence is CASSVAQVAYNEQFF. CDR3 sequence (DNA): TGTGCCAGCAGCGTAGCCCAGGTTGCCTACAATGAGCAGTTCTTC.

The rearrangement joins TRBV7-8 to TRBJ2-3; D tentatively reads TRBD1 or TRBD2 (5 bases each). This CDR3 region has 17 residues. With 5 bases removed from V and 0 bases from J, the gap between germline ends came to 18 bases. The germline V gene has CDR1 SGHVS and CDR2 FQNEAQ. The CDR3 DNA sequence: TGTGCCAGCAGCCCAGGGAGCGGTCCCCTAAGCACAGATACGCAGTATTTT. Translating gives CASSPGSGPLSTDTQYF.

Ten or more counts support this clonotype. The chain carries TRBV14 and TRBJ2-1; 8 nucleotides align to TRBD1. Per the germline V gene, CDR1 is SGHDN and CDR2 is FVKESK. The CDR3 contains 15 residues. V trimming: 4 bases; J trimming: 7 bases; junction bases outside the gene matches: 9. The CDR3 nucleotides read TGTGCCAGCAGCCGAACGGACAGGGTGAAGAATGAGCAGTTCTTC. Translating it yields CASSRTDRVKNEQFF.

The rearrangement uses TRBV12-3 or TRBV12-4 and TRBJ1-2, with TRBD1 matching 7 bases. Germline trimming cut 5 bases from V and 3 bases from J; bases unmatched to any gene: 6. The CDR3 extends over 14 amino acids. The CDR3 region is CASSTGAFYYGYTF. DNA of the CDR3: TGTGCCAGCAGTACAGGGGCCTTCTACTATGGCTACACCTTC.

This chain connects TRBV20-1 to TRBJ1-5, with 9 bases fitting TRBD1. V was clipped by 5 bases and J by 3 bases; unmatched bases: 8. The CDR3 totals 15 residues. Germline V CDR1 and CDR2: DFQATT, SNEGSKA (reference sequence). In nucleotides, the CDR3 is TGCAGTGCTGCAATAAGGACAGGGGTCAATCAGCCCCAGCATTTT. This codes for CSAAIRTGVNQPQHF.

J is TRBJ1-2 and V is TRBV27; tentatively, D is TRBD1 (6 bases). Trimming pared 5 bases from V and 8 bases from J, leaving 15 bases between. Germline-derived CDR1 and CDR2 are MNHEY and SMNVEV (reference sequence). This CDR3 has 13 amino acids. The CDR3 region is CASSPRTAEGYTF. The DNA for the CDR3 is TGTGCCAGCAGTCCAAGGACAGCGGAGGGCTACACCTTC.

This rearrangement joins TRBV25-1 to TRBJ1-1, with D possibly TRBD1 on 5 matching bases. V was clipped by 4 bases and J by 1 base, with 13 bases between them. Germline V gene sequence: CDR1 MGHDK, CDR2 SYGVNS. The CDR3 length is 15 residues. The CDR3 here is CASSATGLRNTEAFF. The CDR3 nucleotides are TGTGCCAGCAGTGCCACGGGACTCAGGAACACTGAAGCTTTCTTT.

The CDR3 here is CASSQGGTVNNEQFF. The CDR3 bases are TGCGCCAGCAGCCAAGGCGGGACAGTCAATAATGAGCAGTTCTTC. The rearrangement joins TRBV4-3 to TRBJ2-1; D is possibly TRBD1 (7 bases). The CDR3 is 15 amino acids. The V and J ends lost 1 base and 7 bases respectively, with 14 bases between them. The germline CDR1 and CDR2 sequences are LGHNA and YSLEER.

This chain joins TRBV4-2 and TRBJ1-6, with a weak D call TRBD1 (6 bases). CDR3 length: 16 amino acids. Trimming cost V 1 base and J 5 bases, with 12 bases left between them. Germline values: CDR1 LGHNA, CDR2 YNFKEQ. Here the CDR3 DNA reads TGTGCCAGCAGCCAAGTGGGGGGGCCAAATAATTCACCCCTCCACTTT. Translated: CASSQVGGPNNSPLHF.

CDR3 sequence reads: CASSPLGTGFPEQYF. CDR3 DNA sequence: TGTGCCAGCTCACCCCTCGGGACAGGGTTTCCCGAGCAGTACTTC. V is TRBV18 and J is TRBJ2-7, with TRBD1 identical over 9 bases. Trimming at V came to 3 bases and at J to 6 bases, leaving 9 bases not matched to a gene. CDR1 is KGHSH and CDR2 is LQKENI in the germline V gene. The CDR3 contains 15 residues.